This is a list of T cell receptor beta chains from one sample in a study of early T cells in non-severe SARS-CoV-2 infection. TCRdb itself ran the 5' RACE reads through MiXCR, one entry per CDR3 protein. The table records nearly 95,000 distinct CDR3 sequences, approximately 16% of them present only once. Sequencing was performed on whole blood, taken at baseline. The origin of the receptors is an adult who was a healthcare worker with PCR-confirmed SARS-CoV-2 infection or an uninfected control (not recorded which). CDR3s include the opening cysteine and the closing phenylalanine or tryptophan. D genes are given only for firm matches. Clone size appears in some rows only: once, few, many, or a class for an expanded clone.

j_call clone_size v_call d_call cdr3_aa cdr3_nt
TRBJ2-4 few TRBV28 - CASSPILEPKNIQYF TGTGCCAGCAGCCCGATCCTGGAACCCAAAAACATTCAGTACTTC
TRBJ1-3 many TRBV24-1 TRBD1 CATSDSAGGSGNTIYF TGTGCCACCAGTGATTCCGCAGGGGGGTCTGGAAACACCATATATTTT
TRBJ1-5 - TRBV12-3/TRBV12-4 - CASSDSQVQPQHF TGTGCCAGCAGCGATAGTCAAGTTCAGCCCCAGCATTTT
TRBJ2-1 many TRBV28 TRBD2 CASSWTSGYNEQFF TGTGCCAGCAGTTGGACTAGCGGATACAATGAGCAGTTCTTC
TRBJ1-5 - TRBV24-1 - CATRGVGNNQPQHF TGTGCCACCAGGGGAGTGGGCAATAATCAGCCCCAGCATTTT
TRBJ2-7 few TRBV7-2 - CASSNYYEQYF TGTGCCAGCAGCAATTACTACGAGCAGTACTTC
TRBJ2-6 - TRBV6-2/TRBV6-3 - CASSYDGGMSSGANVLTF TGTGCCAGCAGTTACGACGGGGGTATGAGCTCTGGGGCCAACGTCCTGACTTTC
TRBJ1-1 - TRBV3-1 - CASSDRNKMNTEAFF TGTGCCAGCAGCGACCGAAATAAAATGAACACTGAAGCTTTCTTT
TRBJ2-3 few TRBV6-2/TRBV6-3 TRBD1 CASRERRDRDTDTQYF TGTGCCAGCAGAGAGCGCCGGGACAGAGACACAGATACGCAGTATTTT
TRBJ2-7 - TRBV20-1 - CSARDRATTFSYEQYF TGCAGTGCTAGAGATCGCGCTACGACTTTCTCCTACGAGCAGTACTTC
TRBJ2-7 - TRBV19 - CASGGGKTYEQYF TGTGCCAGTGGAGGCGGAAAGACCTACGAGCAGTACTTC
TRBJ1-6 - TRBV20-1 - CSARVSGSYNSPLHF TGCAGTGCTAGAGTGTCGGGGTCCTATAATTCACCCCTCCACTTT
TRBJ2-1 many TRBV28 TRBD2 CASSPTGRVYYNEQFF TGTGCCAGCAGTCCTACCGGGAGGGTATACTACAATGAGCAGTTCTTC
TRBJ2-3 - TRBV20-1 - CSARGKTWSTDTQYF TGCAGTGCTAGGGGAAAGACTTGGAGCACAGATACGCAGTATTTT
TRBJ2-7 - TRBV11-2 - CASSPRPGMTYEQYF TGTGCCAGCAGCCCGCGGCCCGGGATGACTTACGAGCAGTACTTC
TRBJ2-7 few TRBV15 TRBD2 CATSRDYGTSGGYEQYF TGTGCCACCAGCAGAGATTACGGGACTAGCGGGGGCTACGAGCAGTACTTC